Sequencing of this TCR beta chain was carried out in a study of shared clonotypes between healthy human individuals. The CDR3 is made up of 13 amino acids. Trimming left V 3 bases short and J 1 base short, with 8 bases between. The germline gives CDR1 SQVTM, CDR2 ANQGSEA. Some clones are missing from TCRdb's copy, which holds only in-frame ones; the method was immunoSEQ multiplex PCR. The sample holds roughly 2 million clones, 85% to 95% seen once. About this clone: This CDR3 is also generated by other DNA sequences in the sample.

Input material: naive CD4+ T cells sorted from blood. Subset specified: CD45RA+ positively selected. The TCR was taken from a man aged 18-30 years in good health. The chain uses TRBV29-1 and TRBJ2-3; TRBD2 might be the D (6 bases). The CDR3 sequence is CSVEGGGTDTQYF. As DNA, the CDR3 is TGCAGCGTTGAGGGCGGGGGCACAGATACGCAGTATTTT.